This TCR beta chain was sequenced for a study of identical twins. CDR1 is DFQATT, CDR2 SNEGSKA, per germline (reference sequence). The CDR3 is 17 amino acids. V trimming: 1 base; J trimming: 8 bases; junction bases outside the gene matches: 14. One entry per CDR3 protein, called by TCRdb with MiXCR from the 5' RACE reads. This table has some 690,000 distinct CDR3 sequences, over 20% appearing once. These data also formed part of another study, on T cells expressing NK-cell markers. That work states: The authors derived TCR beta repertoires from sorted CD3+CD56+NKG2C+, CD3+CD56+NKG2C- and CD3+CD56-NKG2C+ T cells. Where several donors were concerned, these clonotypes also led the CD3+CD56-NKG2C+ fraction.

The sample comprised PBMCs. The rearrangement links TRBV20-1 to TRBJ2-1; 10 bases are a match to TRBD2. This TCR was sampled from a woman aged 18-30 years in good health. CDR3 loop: CSARGIRTSGASDEQFF. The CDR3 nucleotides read TGCAGTGCTAGAGGCATCCGGACTAGCGGAGCTTCGGATGAGCAGTTCTTC.